The 28 T cell receptor beta chains below all came from one sample that was sequenced in a study of blood T cell repertoires in COVID-19. Sequencing used immunoSEQ multiplex PCR; TCRdb keeps in-frame clones, though not all of them. In the table there are some 150,000 clones, roughly 84% of which are singletons. The sample was peripheral blood. The source of these receptors is a human donor with acute or convalescent COVID-19. The donor label of this sample is uncertain.

J is TRBJ2-1 and V is TRBV5-4, with no clear D. Germline V gene sequence: CDR1 SGHNT, CDR2 YYREEE (reference sequence). Trimming took off 4 bases at V and 7 bases at J, with 12 bases between the two ends. There are 13 residues in the CDR3. CDR3 in amino acids: CASSVRSGNEQFF. In DNA form, the CDR3 reads TGTGCCAGCAGCGTCCGGTCTGGTAATGAGCAGTTCTTC.

This chain connects TRBV18 to TRBJ1-4; perhaps TRBD1 as D (6 bases). CDR3 length: 15 amino acids. The germline V gene encodes CDR1 KGHSH and CDR2 LQKENI. The V gene lost 6 bases and the J gene lost 2 bases, with 13 bases spanning the gap. The CDR3 coding sequence is TGTGCCAGCTCCCCTACGACAGGTACTAATGAAAAACTGTTTTTT. Encoded protein: CASSPTTGTNEKLFF.

This chain joins TRBV7-9 and TRBJ2-1; D possibly corresponds to TRBD2 (5 bases). CDR1 is SEHNR, CDR2 FQNEAQ, per germline (reference sequence). Trimming left V 3 bases short and J 15 bases short, with 15 bases between. The CDR3 totals 12 residues. In nucleotides, the CDR3 is TGTGCCAGCAGCTTTTGGCTCGGGGTTCGGTTCTTC. Translating gives CASSFWLGVRFF.

The rearrangement links TRBV2 to TRBJ1-2, with a tentative D call TRBD1 (5 bases). Trimming took 5 bases from V and 7 from J, leaving 11 bases between them. The CDR3 has 12 amino acids. Germline CDR1 and CDR2: SNHLY and FYNNEI. Written as DNA, the CDR3 is TGTGCCAGCAGTACACAGGTGTTTGGCTACACCTTC. Translated, it gives CASSTQVFGYTF.

This clone was found a few times. The V and J genes are TRBV9 and TRBJ1-3; 7 bases map to TRBD1. The CDR3 is 17 residues long. J lost 1 base, V lost 0 bases, and 7 bases had no gene match. Germline loops: CDR1 SGDLS, CDR2 YYNGEE. The CDR3 spells CASSVVDRAESGNTIYF. The CDR3 bases are TGTGCCAGCAGCGTAGTAGACAGGGCCGAATCTGGAAACACCATATATTTT.

The table lists this clone with a few counts. The V gene is TRBV2, the J gene TRBJ2-7; no reliable D call. The CDR3 is 12 residues long. The V and J ends lost 2 bases and 4 bases respectively, with 6 bases between them. Germline lookup yields CDR1 SNHLY and CDR2 FYNNEI. CDR3 in DNA: TGTGCCAGCAGTGAATCCCGGTACGAGCAGTACTTC. Protein product: CASSESRYEQYF.

The chain links TRBV2 to TRBJ1-1, with 7 bases lining up with TRBD1. Trimming took 3 bases from V and 1 from J; bases not matched to a gene: 5. The CDR3 has 15 residues. CDR1 is SNHLY, CDR2 FYNNEI, per germline. Here the CDR3 DNA reads TGTGCCAGCAGTGAGCTGGGACAGCAGAACACTGAAGCTTTCTTT. Protein sequence: CASSELGQQNTEAFF.

The V gene is TRBV30, the J gene TRBJ1-3; no definite D call. Trimming left V 2 bases short and J 0 bases short, with 8 bases between. CDR1 is GTSNPN and CDR2 is SVGIG in the germline V gene (reference sequence). The CDR3 contains 14 residues. CDR3 DNA: TGTGCCTGGAGTCCTGGACTCTCTGGAAACACCATATATTTT. Protein: CAWSPGLSGNTIYF. Full variable domain (rest looked up from reference TRBV30 and TRBJ1-3): SQTIHQWPATLVQPVGSPLSLECTVEGTSNPNLYWYRQAAGRGLQLLFYSVGIGQISSEVPQNLSASRPQDRQFILSSKKLLLSDSGFYLCAWSPGLSGNTIYFGEGSWLTVV.

The chain has TRBV7-2 and TRBJ2-7; the D gene is possibly TRBD1 (5 bases). The CDR3 is made up of 15 amino acids. Deletions cut 1 base from V and 1 base from J, with 11 bases between. From germline, CDR1 is SGHTA and CDR2 FQGNSA. The CDR3 DNA is TGTGCCAGCAGCTTAGGACCAGACAGATCCTACGAGCAGTACTTC. This gives the protein CASSLGPDRSYEQYF.

The J gene is TRBJ2-3, the V gene TRBV7-3; D gene ambiguous. Germline CDR1 is SGHTA and CDR2 is FQGTGA. This CDR3 contains 13 residues. V lost 2 bases and J lost 0, with 3 bases in between. The CDR3 protein is CASSLSSTDTQYF. The CDR3 DNA is TGTGCCAGCAGCTTATCTAGCACAGATACGCAGTATTTT. Combining the CDR3 with reference TRBV7-3 and TRBJ2-3 gives the whole variable domain GAGVSQTPSNKVTEKGKYVELRCDPISGHTALYWYRQSLGQGPEFLIYFQGTGAADDSGLPNDRFFAVRPEGSVSTLKIQRTERGDSAVYLCASSLSSTDTQYFGPGTRLTVL.

The CDR3 nucleotides are TGTGCCAGTAGTTTCAGGGAGGCGAACACTGAAGCTTTCTTT. Its translation: CASSFREANTEAFF. The rearrangement uses TRBV19 and TRBJ1-1; possibly TRBD1 for D (5 bases). This CDR3 is built from 14 residues. Trimming cost V 5 bases and J 1 base, with 11 bases left between them. Per the germline V gene, CDR1 is LNHDA and CDR2 is SQIVND (reference sequence). Full variable domain (remainder filled in from reference TRBV19 and TRBJ1-1): DGGITQSPKYLFRKEGQNVTLSCEQNLNHDAMYWYRQDPGQGLRLIYYSQIVNDFQKGDIAEGYSVSREKKESFPLTVTSAQKNPTAFYLCASSFREANTEAFFGQGTRLTVV.

The chain recombines TRBV5-1 with TRBJ2-7, with D maybe TRBD2 (6 bases). The germline V gene encodes CDR1 SGHRS and CDR2 YFSETQ. Trimming stripped 4 bases from V and 0 bases from J, with 14 bases between. The CDR3 runs to 15 residues. CDR3 residues: CASSHGGTASYEQYF. The CDR3 nucleotides are TGCGCCAGCAGCCACGGTGGGACTGCCTCCTACGAGCAGTACTTC.

As for this clone: The sample holds other DNA sequences that translate to the same CDR3. This chain joins TRBV19 and TRBJ2-2, with D perhaps matching TRBD1 (5 bases). Germline V gives CDR1 LNHDA, CDR2 SQIVND (reference sequence). V lost 6 bases, J lost 4 bases, and 12 bases lay in between. There are 14 residues in the CDR3. CDR3 protein: CASRGGAGTGELFF. CDR3 DNA sequence: TGTGCCAGTAGGGGTGGGGCCGGCACCGGGGAGCTGTTTTTT. Full variable domain (remainder filled in from reference TRBV19 and TRBJ2-2): DGGITQSPKYLFRKEGQNVTLSCEQNLNHDAMYWYRQDPGQGLRLIYYSQIVNDFQKGDIAEGYSVSREKKESFPLTVTSAQKNPTAFYLCASRGGAGTGELFFGEGSRLTVL.

The genes are TRBV5-1 and TRBJ1-5; D unresolved. This CDR3 spans 15 amino acids. V was pared by 5 bases and J by 2 bases, with 14 bases between. Germline CDR1 is SGHRS and CDR2 is YFSETQ. The CDR3 bases are TGCGCCAGCAGACAGCAGCCCGCAGGCAATCAGCCCCAGCATTTT. This encodes CASRQQPAGNQPQHF.

This rearrangement joins TRBV9 to TRBJ1-6; 7 bases fit TRBD1. The CDR3 spans 15 residues. Germline lookup yields CDR1 SGDLS and CDR2 YYNGEE. Losses at the gene ends were 4 bases for V and 9 bases for J; bases not matched to a gene: 10. The CDR3 spells CASSPGDRGRSPLHF. Written as DNA, the CDR3 is TGTGCCAGCAGCCCCGGGGACAGAGGCCGTTCACCCCTCCACTTT.

This chain connects TRBV7-3 to TRBJ1-1, with TRBD1 identical over 9 bases. Germline CDR1 is SGHTA and CDR2 is FQGTGA. Trimming took 4 bases from V and 10 from J; bases not matched to a gene: 19. This CDR3 comprises 17 residues. In DNA form, the CDR3 reads TGTGCCAGCAGCTCTACTACAGGGGGCGGTGGTTTTAAAGGAGCTTTCTTT. Translating gives CASSSTTGGGGFKGAFF.

This clone was observed a single time. This chain uses TRBV27 with TRBJ1-2; tentative D call: TRBD1 (6 bases). The CDR3 has 12 amino acids. The germline CDR1 and CDR2 sequences are MNHEY and SMNVEV (reference sequence). Trimming cost V 6 bases and J 3 bases, with 8 bases left between them. In DNA form, the CDR3 reads TGTGCCAGCAGCCACAGGGACTATGGCTACACCTTC. Its translation: CASSHRDYGYTF.

The sample holds a few counts of this clone. This could be a read error, since a much larger clone is one nucleotide away. V gene TRBV11-2 combines with J gene TRBJ2-7; no firm D call. The CDR3 covers 12 residues. With 4 bases removed from V and 0 bases from J, the gap between germline ends came to 4 bases. Germline V gene lookup returns CDR1 SGHAT and CDR2 FQNNGV. DNA for the CDR3: TGTGCCAGCAGCTCCGGCTCCTACGAGCAGTACTTC. Translation gives CASSSGSYEQYF.

CDR3 sequence reads: CASQWNSRKVVNTEAFF. CDR3 bases: TGTGCCAGCCAGTGGAACAGCAGGAAAGTAGTGAACACTGAAGCTTTCTTT. The chain uses TRBV28 and TRBJ1-1; D unclear. Trimming took off 8 bases at V and 0 bases at J, with 22 bases between the two ends. The CDR3 contains 17 residues. Germline V gene data show CDR1 as MDHEN and CDR2 as SYDVKM.

The rearrangement links TRBV30 to TRBJ1-6; D call uncertain. Germline V gene data show CDR1 as GTSNPN and CDR2 as SVGIG (reference sequence). The CDR3 runs 16 residues. Deletions cut 0 bases from V and 1 base from J, with 10 bases between. CDR3: CAWSVPRVSYNSPLHF. DNA of the CDR3: TGTGCCTGGAGTGTACCCCGGGTGTCCTATAATTCACCCCTCCACTTT.

This chain links TRBV11-2 with TRBJ2-3; 10 bases match TRBD2. Germline V gene data show CDR1 as SGHAT and CDR2 as FQNNGV. The junction had 10 bases not matched to a gene; V was cut back by 5 bases and J by 5 bases. This CDR3 is built from 16 residues. The CDR3 reads CASSTNLAGAGDTQYF. Written as DNA, the CDR3 is TGTGCCAGCAGCACCAACCTAGCGGGGGCTGGAGATACGCAGTATTTT.

V and J are TRBV5-4 and TRBJ2-5, with D uncertain. Trimming took 0 bases from V and 2 from J, leaving 14 bases between them. Germline lookup yields CDR1 SGHNT and CDR2 YYREEE (reference sequence). CDR3 length: 16 residues. The CDR3 DNA follows: TGTGCCAGCAGCTTGGCGACACAAAGACAACAAGAGACCCAGTACTTC. Its protein is CASSLATQRQQETQYF.

V is TRBV5-6 and J is TRBJ2-4; no reliable D call. The CDR3 has 15 amino acids. CDR1 is SGHDT, CDR2 YYEEEE, per germline. The ends were cut back, 2 bases at V and 3 bases at J, with 12 bases in the middle. This chain's CDR3 is CASSFRRGGKNIQYF. DNA of the CDR3: TGTGCCAGCAGCTTCCGCAGAGGTGGCAAAAACATTCAGTACTTC.

The gene calls are TRBV2 and TRBJ2-5, with 8 bases matching TRBD1. Losses at the gene ends were 4 bases for V and 5 bases for J; bases not matched to a gene: 6. Germline V CDR1 and CDR2: SNHLY, FYNNEI. The CDR3 has 14 residues. The CDR3 DNA sequence: TGTGCCAGCAGTGTCGACAGGGGCAGGGAGACCCAGTACTTC. The encoded protein is CASSVDRGRETQYF.

The rearrangement links TRBV19 to TRBJ1-5, with 7 bases that match TRBD1. The germline gives CDR1 LNHDA, CDR2 SQIVND (reference sequence). The CDR3 is 16 amino acids. The J segment lost 2 bases and the V segment lost 4 bases, leaving 8 bases of the junction unmatched. This CDR3 is CASSTTKTGGNQPQHF. The CDR3 nucleotides read TGTGCCAGTAGTACCACTAAAACAGGGGGCAATCAGCCCCAGCATTTT.

This chain uses TRBV5-1 with TRBJ2-1, with D hard to call. This CDR3 spans 14 amino acids. Germline CDR1 and CDR2: SGHRS and YFSETQ. V shed 0 bases and J shed 4 bases, with 8 bases lying between them. The CDR3 reads CASSLERLYNEQFF. For the CDR3, the DNA is TGCGCCAGCAGCTTGGAGAGACTGTACAATGAGCAGTTCTTC.

This clone was seen a single time. J is TRBJ2-3 and V is TRBV18, with D perhaps matching TRBD2 (5 bases). CDR3 length equals 14 residues. Germline CDR1 KGHSH, CDR2 LQKENI. Trimming cost V 1 base and J 5 bases, with 10 bases left between them. CDR3 sequence: CASSPLNSGDTQYF. DNA of the CDR3: TGTGCCAGCTCACCACTGAACAGCGGAGATACGCAGTATTTT.

This clone has a single count. The chain carries TRBV30 and TRBJ2-6; TRBD1 matches 8 bases. The CDR3 length is 16 residues. Per germline, CDR1 GTSNPN and CDR2 SVGIG (reference sequence). J lost 0 bases, V lost 3 bases, and 4 bases had no gene match. CDR3 DNA sequence: TGTGCCTGGAGCTGGCAGGGGGCCTCTGGGGCCAACGTCCTGACTTTC. This codes for CAWSWQGASGANVLTF.